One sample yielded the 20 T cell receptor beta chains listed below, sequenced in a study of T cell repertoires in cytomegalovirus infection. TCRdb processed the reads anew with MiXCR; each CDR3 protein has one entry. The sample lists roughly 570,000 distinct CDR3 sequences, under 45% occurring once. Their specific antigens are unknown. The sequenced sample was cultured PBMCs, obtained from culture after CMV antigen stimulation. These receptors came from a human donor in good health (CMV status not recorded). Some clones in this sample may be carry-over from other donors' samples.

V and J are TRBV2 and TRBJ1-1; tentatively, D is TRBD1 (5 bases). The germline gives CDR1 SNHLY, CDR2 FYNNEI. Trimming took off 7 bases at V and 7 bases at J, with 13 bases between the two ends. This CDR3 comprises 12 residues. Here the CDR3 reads CASIEGPHEAFF. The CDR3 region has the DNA TGTGCCAGCATAGAGGGGCCCCATGAAGCTTTCTTT.

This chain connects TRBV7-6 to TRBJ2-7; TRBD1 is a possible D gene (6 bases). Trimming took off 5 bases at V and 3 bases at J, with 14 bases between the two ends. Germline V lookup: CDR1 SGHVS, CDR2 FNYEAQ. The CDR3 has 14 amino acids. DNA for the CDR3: TGTGCCAGCAGCATGGGACACGGGGTCTACGAGCAGTACTTC. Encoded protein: CASSMGHGVYEQYF.

The CDR3 bases are TGTGCCAGCAGTTTCCCCCAATTAGCTTATCAGCCCCAGCATTTT. It encodes CASSFPQLAYQPQHF. V usage is TRBV28 and J usage is TRBJ1-5; no reliable D call. Germline V gene data show CDR1 as MDHEN and CDR2 as SYDVKM. This CDR3 region has 15 residues. V was trimmed by 3 bases and J by 5 bases, leaving 14 bases between them.

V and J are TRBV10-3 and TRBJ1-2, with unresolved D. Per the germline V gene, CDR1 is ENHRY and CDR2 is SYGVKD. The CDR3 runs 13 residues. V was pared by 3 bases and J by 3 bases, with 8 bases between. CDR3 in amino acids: CAISDPKYYGYTF. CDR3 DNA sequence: TGTGCCATCAGTGACCCTAAATACTATGGCTACACCTTC.

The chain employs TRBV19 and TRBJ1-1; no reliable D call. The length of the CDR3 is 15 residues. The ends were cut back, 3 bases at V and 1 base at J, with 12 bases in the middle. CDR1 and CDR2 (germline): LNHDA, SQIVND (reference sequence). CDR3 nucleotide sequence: TGTGCCAGTAGTATGGACGGCTCACCGAACACTGAAGCTTTCTTT. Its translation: CASSMDGSPNTEAFF. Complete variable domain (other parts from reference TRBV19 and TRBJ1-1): DGGITQSPKYLFRKEGQNVTLSCEQNLNHDAMYWYRQDPGQGLRLIYYSQIVNDFQKGDIAEGYSVSREKKESFPLTVTSAQKNPTAFYLCASSMDGSPNTEAFFGQGTRLTVV.

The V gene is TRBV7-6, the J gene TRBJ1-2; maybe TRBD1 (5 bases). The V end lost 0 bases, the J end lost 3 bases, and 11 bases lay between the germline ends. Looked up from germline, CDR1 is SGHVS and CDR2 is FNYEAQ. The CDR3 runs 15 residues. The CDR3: CASSLAPGIDYGYTF. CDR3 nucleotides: TGTGCCAGCAGCTTAGCGCCAGGGATTGACTATGGCTACACCTTC. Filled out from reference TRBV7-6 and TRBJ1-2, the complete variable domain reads GAGVSQSPRYKVTKRGQDVALRCDPISGHVSLYWYRQALGQGPEFLTYFNYEAQQDKSGLPNDRFSAERPEGSISTLTIQRTEQRDSAMYRCASSLAPGIDYGYTFGSGTRLTVV.

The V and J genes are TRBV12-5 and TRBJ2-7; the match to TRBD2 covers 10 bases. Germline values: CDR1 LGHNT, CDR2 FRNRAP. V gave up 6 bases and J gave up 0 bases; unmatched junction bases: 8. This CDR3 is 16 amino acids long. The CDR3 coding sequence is TGTGCTAGTGGCCCCGGGACTAGCGACGTCTCCTACGAGCAGTACTTC. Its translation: CASGPGTSDVSYEQYF.

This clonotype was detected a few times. In nucleotides, the CDR3 is TGTGCCAGCAGCTGGACAGGTGGCTACGAGCAGTACTTC. It is translated as CASSWTGGYEQYF. The chain joins TRBV5-5 to TRBJ2-7; 7 bases are shared with TRBD1. CDR1 SGHKS and CDR2 YYEKEE come from the germline V gene (reference sequence). The CDR3 length is 13 residues. V gave up 3 bases and J gave up 3 bases; unmatched junction bases: 3.

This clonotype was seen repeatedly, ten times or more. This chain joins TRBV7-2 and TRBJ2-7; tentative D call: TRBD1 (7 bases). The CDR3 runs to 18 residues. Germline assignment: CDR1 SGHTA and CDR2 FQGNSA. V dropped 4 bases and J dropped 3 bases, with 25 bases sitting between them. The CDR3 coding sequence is TGTGCCAGCAGCTCAGTGGGAGGTAGGGGGACAGCGTACTACGAGCAGTACTTC. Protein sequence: CASSSVGGRGTAYYEQYF.

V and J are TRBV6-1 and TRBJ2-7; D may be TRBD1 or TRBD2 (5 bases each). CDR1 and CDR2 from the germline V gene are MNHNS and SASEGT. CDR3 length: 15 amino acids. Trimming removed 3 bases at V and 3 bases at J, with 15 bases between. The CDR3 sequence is CASSDRGRGVYEQYF. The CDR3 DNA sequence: TGTGCCAGCAGTGATAGGGGCAGAGGGGTCTACGAGCAGTACTTC.

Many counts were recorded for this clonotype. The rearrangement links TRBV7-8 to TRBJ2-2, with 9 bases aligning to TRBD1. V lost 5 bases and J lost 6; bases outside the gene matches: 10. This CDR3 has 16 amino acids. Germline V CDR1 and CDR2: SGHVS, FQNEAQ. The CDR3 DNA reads TGTGCCAGCAGCGCAACCGGGACAGGGAGTCCCGGGGAGCTGTTTTTT. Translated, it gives CASSATGTGSPGELFF.

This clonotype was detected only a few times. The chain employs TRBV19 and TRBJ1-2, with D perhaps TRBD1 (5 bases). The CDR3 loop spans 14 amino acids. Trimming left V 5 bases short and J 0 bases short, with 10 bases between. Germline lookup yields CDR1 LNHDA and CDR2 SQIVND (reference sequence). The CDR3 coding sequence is TGTGCCAGTAGTCGGGGACCATCTAACTATGGCTACACCTTC. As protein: CASSRGPSNYGYTF.

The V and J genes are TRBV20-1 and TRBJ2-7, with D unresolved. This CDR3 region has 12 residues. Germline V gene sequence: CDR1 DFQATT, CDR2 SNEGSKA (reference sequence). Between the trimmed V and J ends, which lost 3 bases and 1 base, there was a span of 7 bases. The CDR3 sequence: CSASGGSYEQYF. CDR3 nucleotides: TGCAGTGCTAGTGGTGGTTCCTACGAGCAGTACTTC.

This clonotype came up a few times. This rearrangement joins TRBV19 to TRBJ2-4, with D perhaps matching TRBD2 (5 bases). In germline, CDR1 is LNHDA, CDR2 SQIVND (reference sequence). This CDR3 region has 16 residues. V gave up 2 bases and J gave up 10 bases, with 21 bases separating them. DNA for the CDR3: TGTGCCAGTAGTATATCCTCGGAGGACCCCACGACTATTCAGTACTTC. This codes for CASSISSEDPTTIQYF. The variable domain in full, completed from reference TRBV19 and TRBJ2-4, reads DGGITQSPKYLFRKEGQNVTLSCEQNLNHDAMYWYRQDPGQGLRLIYYSQIVNDFQKGDIAEGYSVSREKKESFPLTVTSAQKNPTAFYLCASSISSEDPTTIQYFGAGTRLSVL.

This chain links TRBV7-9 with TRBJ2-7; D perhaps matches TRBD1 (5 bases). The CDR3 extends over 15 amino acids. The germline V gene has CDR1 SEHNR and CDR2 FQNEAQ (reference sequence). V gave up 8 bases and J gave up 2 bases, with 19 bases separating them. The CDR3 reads CASGYAGKDAYEQYF. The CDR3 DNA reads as TGTGCCAGCGGATATGCAGGGAAAGACGCCTACGAGCAGTACTTC.

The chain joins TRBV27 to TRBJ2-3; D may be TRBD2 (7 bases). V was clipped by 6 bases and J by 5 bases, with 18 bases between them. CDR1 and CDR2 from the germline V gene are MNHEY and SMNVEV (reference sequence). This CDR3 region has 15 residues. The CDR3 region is CASRRFGGGVDTQYF. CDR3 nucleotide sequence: TGTGCCAGCAGACGATTCGGCGGGGGCGTAGATACGCAGTATTTT.

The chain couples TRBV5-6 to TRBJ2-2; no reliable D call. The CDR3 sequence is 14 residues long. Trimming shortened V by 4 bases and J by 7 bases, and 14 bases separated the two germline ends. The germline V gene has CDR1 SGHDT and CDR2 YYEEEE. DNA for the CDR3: TGTGCCAGCAGCCTGCAACCGCCGGGCGGGGAGCTGTTTTTT. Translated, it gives CASSLQPPGGELFF.

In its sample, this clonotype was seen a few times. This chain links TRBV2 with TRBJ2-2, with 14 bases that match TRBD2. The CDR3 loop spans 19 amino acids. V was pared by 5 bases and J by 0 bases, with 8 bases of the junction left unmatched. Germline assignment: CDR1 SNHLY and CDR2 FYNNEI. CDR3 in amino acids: CASSYTGLAGGPNTGELFF. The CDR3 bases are TGTGCCAGCAGTTATACTGGACTAGCGGGAGGTCCGAACACCGGGGAGCTGTTTTTT.

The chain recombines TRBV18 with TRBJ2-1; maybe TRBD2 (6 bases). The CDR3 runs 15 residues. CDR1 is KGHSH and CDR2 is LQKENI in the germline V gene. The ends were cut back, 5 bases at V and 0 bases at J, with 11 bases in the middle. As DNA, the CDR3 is TGTGCCAGCTCAGCGGGGTACGCCTCCTACAATGAGCAGTTCTTC. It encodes CASSAGYASYNEQFF.

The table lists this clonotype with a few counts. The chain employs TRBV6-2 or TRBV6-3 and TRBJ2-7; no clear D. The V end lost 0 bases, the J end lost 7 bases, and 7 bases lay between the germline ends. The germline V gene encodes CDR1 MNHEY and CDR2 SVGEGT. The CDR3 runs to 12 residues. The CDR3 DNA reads TGTGCCAGCAGTTACTCTTCTCGGGAGCAGTACTTC. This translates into CASSYSSREQYF.